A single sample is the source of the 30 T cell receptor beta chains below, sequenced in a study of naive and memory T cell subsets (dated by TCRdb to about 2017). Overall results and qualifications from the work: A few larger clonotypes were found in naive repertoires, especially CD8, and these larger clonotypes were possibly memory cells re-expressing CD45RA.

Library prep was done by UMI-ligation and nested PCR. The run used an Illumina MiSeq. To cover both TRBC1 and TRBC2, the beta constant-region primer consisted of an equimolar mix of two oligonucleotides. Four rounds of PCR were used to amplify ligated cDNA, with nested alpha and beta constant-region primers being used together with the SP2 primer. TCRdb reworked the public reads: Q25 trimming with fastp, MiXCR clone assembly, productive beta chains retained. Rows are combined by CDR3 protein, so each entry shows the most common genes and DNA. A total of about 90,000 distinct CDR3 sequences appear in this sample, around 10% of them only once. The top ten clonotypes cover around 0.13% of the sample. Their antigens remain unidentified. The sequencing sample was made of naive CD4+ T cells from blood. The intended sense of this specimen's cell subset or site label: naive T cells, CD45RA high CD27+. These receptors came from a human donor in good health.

The CDR3: CSARTGNYEQYF. In DNA, the CDR3 is TGCAGTGCTAGAACAGGGAACTACGAGCAGTACTTC. This chain uses TRBV20-1 with TRBJ2-7, with a possible D match to TRBD1 (6 bases). Germline V gene data show CDR1 as DFQATT and CDR2 as SNEGSKA (reference sequence). The ends were cut back, 2 bases at V and 3 bases at J, with 8 bases in the middle. The CDR3 covers 12 residues.

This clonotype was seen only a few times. CDR3 residues: CASSASGVYNEQFF. CDR3 DNA: TGTGCCAGCTCCGCCAGCGGAGTCTACAATGAGCAGTTCTTC. The chain joins TRBV11-2 to TRBJ2-1, with a tentative D call TRBD2 (5 bases). The length of the CDR3 is 14 residues. The germline V and J ends were trimmed by 8 bases and 3 bases, with 14 bases remaining between them. Per the germline V gene, CDR1 is SGHAT and CDR2 is FQNNGV.

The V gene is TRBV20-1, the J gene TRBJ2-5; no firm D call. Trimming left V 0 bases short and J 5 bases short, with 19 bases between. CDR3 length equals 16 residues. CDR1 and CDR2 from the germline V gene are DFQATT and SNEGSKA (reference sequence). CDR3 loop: CSARDAPRTVRETQYF. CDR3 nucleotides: TGCAGTGCTAGAGATGCCCCTAGGACGGTCAGGGAGACCCAGTACTTC.

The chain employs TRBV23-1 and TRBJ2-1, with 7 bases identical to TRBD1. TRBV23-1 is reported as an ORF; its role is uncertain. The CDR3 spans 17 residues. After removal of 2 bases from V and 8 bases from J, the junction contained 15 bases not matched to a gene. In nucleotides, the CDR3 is TGCGCCAGCAGTCAAGGAACAGGGGTCTACTCTTGGGATGAGCAGTTCTTC. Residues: CASSQGTGVYSWDEQFF.

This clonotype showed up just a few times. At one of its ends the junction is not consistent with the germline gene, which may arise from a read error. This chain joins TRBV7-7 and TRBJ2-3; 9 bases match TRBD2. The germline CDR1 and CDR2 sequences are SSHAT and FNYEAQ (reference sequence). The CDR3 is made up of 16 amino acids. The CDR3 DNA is TGTGCTAGCAGCCGTAATAGCGGGAGTGGAACAGATACGCAGTATTTT. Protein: CASSRNSGSGTDTQYF.

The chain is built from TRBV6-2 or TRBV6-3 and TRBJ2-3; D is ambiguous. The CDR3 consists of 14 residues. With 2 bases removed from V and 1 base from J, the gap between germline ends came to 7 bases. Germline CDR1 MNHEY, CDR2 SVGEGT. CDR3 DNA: TGTGCCAGCAGTTACGGATATCGCACAGATACGCAGTATTTT. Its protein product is CASSYGYRTDTQYF.

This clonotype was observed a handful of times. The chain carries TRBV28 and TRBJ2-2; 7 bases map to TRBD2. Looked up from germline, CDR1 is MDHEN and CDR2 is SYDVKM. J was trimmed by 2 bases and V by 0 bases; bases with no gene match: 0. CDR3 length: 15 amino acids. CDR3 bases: TGTGCCAGCAGTTTATGGACTAGCAACACCGGGGAGCTGTTTTTT. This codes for CASSLWTSNTGELFF.

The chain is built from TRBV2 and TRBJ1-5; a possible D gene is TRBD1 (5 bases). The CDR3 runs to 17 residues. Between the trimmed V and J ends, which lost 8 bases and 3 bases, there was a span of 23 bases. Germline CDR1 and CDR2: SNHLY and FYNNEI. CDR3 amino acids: CASLKGPQGINNQPQHF. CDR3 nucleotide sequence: TGTGCCAGCCTTAAGGGGCCACAAGGGATTAACAATCAGCCCCAGCATTTT.

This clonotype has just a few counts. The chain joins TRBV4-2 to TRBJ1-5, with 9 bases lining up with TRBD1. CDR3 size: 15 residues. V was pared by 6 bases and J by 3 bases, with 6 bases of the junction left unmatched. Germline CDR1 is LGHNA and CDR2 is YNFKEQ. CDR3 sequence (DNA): TGTGCCAGCAGGGTACAGGGGGCAGACAATCAGCCCCAGCATTTT. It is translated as CASRVQGADNQPQHF.

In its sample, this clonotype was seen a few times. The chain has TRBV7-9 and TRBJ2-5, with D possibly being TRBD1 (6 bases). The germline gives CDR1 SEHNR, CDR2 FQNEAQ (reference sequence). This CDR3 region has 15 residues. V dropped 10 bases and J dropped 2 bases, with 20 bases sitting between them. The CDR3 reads CATTLPGGTQETQYF. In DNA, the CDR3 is TGTGCCACCACCCTTCCGGGTGGGACACAAGAGACCCAGTACTTC.

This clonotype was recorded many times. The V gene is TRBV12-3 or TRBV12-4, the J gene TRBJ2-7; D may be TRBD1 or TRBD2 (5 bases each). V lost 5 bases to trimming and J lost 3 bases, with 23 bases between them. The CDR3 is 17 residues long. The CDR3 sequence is CASSPAEPGRAFYEQYF. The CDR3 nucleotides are TGTGCCAGCAGTCCAGCCGAACCGGGACGGGCATTCTACGAGCAGTACTTC.

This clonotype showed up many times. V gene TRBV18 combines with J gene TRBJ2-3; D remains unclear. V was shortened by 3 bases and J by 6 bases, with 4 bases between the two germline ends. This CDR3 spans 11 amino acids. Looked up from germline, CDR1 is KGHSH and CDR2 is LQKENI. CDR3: CASSPGDTQYF. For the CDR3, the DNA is TGTGCCAGCTCACCCGGGGATACGCAGTATTTT. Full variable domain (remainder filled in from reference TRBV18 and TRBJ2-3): NAGVMQNPRHLVRRRGQEARLRCSPMKGHSHVYWYRQLPEEGLKFMVYLQKENIIDESGMPKERFSAEFPKEGPSILRIQQVVRGDSAAYFCASSPGDTQYFGPGTRLTVL.

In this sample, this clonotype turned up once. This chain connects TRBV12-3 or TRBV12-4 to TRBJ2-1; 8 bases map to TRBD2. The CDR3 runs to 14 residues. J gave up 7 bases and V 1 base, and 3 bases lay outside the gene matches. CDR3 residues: CASSLGLARNEQFF. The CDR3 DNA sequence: TGTGCCAGCAGTTTAGGACTAGCGAGAAATGAGCAGTTCTTC.

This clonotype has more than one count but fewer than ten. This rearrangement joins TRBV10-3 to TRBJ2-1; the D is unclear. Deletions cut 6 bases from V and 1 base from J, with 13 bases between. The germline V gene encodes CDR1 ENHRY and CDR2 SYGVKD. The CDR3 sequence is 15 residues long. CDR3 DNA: TGTGCCATCAGCAACCCGGCGCAGTCCTACAATGAGCAGTTCTTC. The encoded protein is CAISNPAQSYNEQFF.

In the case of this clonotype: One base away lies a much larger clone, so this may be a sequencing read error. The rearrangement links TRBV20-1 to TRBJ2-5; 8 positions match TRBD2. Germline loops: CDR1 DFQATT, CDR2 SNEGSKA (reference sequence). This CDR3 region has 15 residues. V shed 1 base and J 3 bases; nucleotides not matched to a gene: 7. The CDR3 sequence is CSARASGSYKETQYF. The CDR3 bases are TGCAGTGCTAGAGCTAGCGGGTCGTACAAAGAGACCCAGTACTTC.

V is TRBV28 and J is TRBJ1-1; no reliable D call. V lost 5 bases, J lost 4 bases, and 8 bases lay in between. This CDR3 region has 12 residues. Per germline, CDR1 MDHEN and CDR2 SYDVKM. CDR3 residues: CASSLRTTEAFF. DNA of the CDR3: TGTGCCAGCAGTCTGAGGACCACTGAAGCTTTCTTT.

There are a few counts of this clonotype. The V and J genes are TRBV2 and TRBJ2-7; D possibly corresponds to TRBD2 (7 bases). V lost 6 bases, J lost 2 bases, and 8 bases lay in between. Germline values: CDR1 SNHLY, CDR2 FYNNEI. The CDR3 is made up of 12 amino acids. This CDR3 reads CASRGGAYEQYF. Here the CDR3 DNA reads TGTGCCAGCAGAGGGGGGGCCTACGAGCAGTACTTC.

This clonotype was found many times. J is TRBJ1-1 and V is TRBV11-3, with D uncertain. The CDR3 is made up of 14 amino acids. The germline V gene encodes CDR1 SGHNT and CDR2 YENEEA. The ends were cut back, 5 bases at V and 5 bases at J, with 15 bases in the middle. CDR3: CASSPREGSTEAFF. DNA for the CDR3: TGTGCCAGCAGCCCCCGGGAAGGAAGTACTGAAGCTTTCTTT.

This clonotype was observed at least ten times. The CDR3 coding sequence is TGTGCCAGCAGCTTGCGGGTAGCGGGGCCCTACGAGCAGTACTTC. It codes for CASSLRVAGPYEQYF. This chain links TRBV7-2 with TRBJ2-7, with 8 bases that match TRBD2. The J segment lost 2 bases and the V segment lost 3 bases, leaving 6 bases of the junction unmatched. CDR3 length: 15 residues. Germline CDR1 reads SGHTA; CDR2 reads FQGNSA.

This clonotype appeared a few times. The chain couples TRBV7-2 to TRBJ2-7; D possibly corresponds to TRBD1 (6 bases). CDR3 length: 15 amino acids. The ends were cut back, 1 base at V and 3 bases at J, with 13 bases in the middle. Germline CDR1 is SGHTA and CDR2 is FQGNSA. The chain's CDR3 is CASSLGQGPVYEQYF. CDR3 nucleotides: TGTGCCAGCAGCTTAGGGCAGGGGCCGGTCTACGAGCAGTACTTC.

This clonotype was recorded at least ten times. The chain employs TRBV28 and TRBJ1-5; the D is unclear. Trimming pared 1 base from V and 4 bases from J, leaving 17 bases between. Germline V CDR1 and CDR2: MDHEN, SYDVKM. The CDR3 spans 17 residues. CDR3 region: CASSLSGRPRGNQPQHF. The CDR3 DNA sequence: TGTGCCAGCAGTTTATCGGGCAGACCCCGAGGTAATCAGCCCCAGCATTTT.

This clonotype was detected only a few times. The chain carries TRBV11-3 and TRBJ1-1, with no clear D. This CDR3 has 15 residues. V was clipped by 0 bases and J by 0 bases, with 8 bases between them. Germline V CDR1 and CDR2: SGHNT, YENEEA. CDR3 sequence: CASSLDPVMNTEAFF. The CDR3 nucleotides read TGTGCCAGCAGCTTAGATCCAGTTATGAACACTGAAGCTTTCTTT.

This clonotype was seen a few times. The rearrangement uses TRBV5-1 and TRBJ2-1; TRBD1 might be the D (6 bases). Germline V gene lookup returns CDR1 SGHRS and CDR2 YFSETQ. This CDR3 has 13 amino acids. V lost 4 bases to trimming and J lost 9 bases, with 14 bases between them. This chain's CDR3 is CASSPLLGAEQFF. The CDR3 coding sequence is TGCGCCAGCAGCCCTCTTCTGGGGGCTGAGCAGTTCTTC.

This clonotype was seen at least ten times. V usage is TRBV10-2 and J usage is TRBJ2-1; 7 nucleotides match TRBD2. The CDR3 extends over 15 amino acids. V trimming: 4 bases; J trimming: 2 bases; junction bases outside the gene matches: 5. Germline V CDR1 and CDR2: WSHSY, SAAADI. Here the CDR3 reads CASSVTSWPYNEQFF. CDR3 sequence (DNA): TGCGCCAGCAGTGTGACTAGCTGGCCCTACAATGAGCAGTTCTTC.

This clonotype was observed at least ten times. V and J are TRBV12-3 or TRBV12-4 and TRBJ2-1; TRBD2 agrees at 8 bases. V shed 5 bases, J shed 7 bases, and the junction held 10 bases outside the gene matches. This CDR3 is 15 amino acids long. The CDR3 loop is CASSPLAGWGNEQFF. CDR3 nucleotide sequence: TGTGCCAGCAGTCCCTTAGCGGGGTGGGGGAATGAGCAGTTCTTC.

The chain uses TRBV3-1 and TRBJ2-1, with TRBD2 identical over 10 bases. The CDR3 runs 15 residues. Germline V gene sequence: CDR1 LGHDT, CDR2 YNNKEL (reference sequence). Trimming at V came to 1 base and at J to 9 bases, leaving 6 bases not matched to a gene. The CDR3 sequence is CASSQGAGGPGEQFF. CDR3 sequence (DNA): TGTGCCAGCAGCCAAGGAGCGGGGGGGCCTGGTGAGCAGTTCTTC.

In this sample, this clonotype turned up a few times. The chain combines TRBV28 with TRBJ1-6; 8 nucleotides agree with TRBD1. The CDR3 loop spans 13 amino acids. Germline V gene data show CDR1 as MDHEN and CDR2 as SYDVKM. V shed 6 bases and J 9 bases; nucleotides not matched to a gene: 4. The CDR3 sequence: CASSQTGGSPLHF. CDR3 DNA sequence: TGTGCCAGCAGCCAAACAGGGGGTTCACCCCTCCACTTT.

CDR3 sequence: CASSRTGGSNQPQHF. As DNA, the CDR3 is TGCGCCAGCAGCCGGACGGGGGGGAGCAATCAGCCCCAGCATTTT. The V and J genes are TRBV4-3 and TRBJ1-5, with D maybe TRBD1 (5 bases). Germline V gene sequence: CDR1 LGHNA, CDR2 YSLEER. The length of the CDR3 is 15 residues. The V end lost 4 bases, the J end lost 1 base, and 11 bases lay between the germline ends.

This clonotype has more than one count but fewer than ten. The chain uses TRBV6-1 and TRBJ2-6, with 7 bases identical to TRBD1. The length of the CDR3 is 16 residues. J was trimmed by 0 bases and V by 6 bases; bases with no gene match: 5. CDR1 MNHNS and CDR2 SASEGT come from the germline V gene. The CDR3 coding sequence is TGTGCCAGCAGCGGACAGGTCCTCTCTGGGGCCAACGTCCTGACTTTC. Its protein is CASSGQVLSGANVLTF.

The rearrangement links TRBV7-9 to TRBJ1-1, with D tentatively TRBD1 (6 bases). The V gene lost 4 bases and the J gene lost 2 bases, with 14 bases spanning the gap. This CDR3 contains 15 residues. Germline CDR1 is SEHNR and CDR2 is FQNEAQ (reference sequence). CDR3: CASSSPRTVNTEAFF. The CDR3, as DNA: TGTGCCAGCAGCTCGCCCAGGACAGTAAACACTGAAGCTTTCTTT.